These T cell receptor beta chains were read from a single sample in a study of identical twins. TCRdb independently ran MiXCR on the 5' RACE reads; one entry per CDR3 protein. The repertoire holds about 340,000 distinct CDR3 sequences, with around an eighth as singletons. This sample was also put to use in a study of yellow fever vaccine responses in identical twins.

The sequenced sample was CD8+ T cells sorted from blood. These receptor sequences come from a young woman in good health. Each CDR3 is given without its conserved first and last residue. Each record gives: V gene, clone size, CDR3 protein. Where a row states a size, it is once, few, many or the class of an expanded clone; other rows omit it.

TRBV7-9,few,ASSLLVTYEQY
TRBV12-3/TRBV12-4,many,ASSLAGGMWNEQF
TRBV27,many,ASSNLGLAGVGEQY
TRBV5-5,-,ASSPPIETGELF
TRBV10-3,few,AISDETYEQY
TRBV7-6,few,ASSFGAGTGNTGELF
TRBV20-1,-,SARSPTPAGSTDTQY
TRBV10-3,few,AISARDRVHEQY
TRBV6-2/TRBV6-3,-,ASSYSMARTSGPSTDTQY
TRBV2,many,ASSESPIRAF
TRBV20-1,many,SALPRGDTEAF
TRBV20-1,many,SARMVGSEQF
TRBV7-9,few,ASSFGGGEQY
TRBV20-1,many,SATDRVDGGELF
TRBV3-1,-,ASSQDRRDHGYT
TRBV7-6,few,ASSLDRLGRNTGELF
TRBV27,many,ASSSSGGGTDTQY
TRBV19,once,ASSIDGLAGLYEQY
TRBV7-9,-,ASSLAAGGPYEQY